The clone carrying this T cell receptor beta chain was counted between two and nine times. Its antigen remains unidentified. PCR amplification relied on 60 Vbeta primers (plus 13 Jbeta primers). TCRdb's copy holds only in-frame clones and misses some; the assay was immunoSEQ multiplex PCR. The sample has about 100,000 clones, 65% to 80% seen once. This sample stems from a study of cytomegalovirus exposure and HLA in healthy donors. Study-wide findings and caveats: Earlier analysis found most TCR beta V segments productive about 90% or about 30% of the time. Many donors shared some public TCRs, even though most TCR sequences were rare. TCR beta sequences reportedly predicted the HLA-A and HLA-B alleles of most subjects accurately.

Germline CDR1 is SGHVS and CDR2 is FQNEAQ. Trimming shortened V by 2 bases and J by 2 bases, and 9 bases separated the two germline ends. The CDR3 is made up of 14 amino acids. Donors consisted of healthy bone marrow donors. This receptor was obtained from a man aged 35-49 years in good health and CMV-seropositive. V usage is TRBV7-8 and J usage is TRBJ1-1; no firm D call. The sample was PBMCs. The CDR3 loop is CASSLRNINTEAFF. CDR3 coding DNA: TGTGCCAGCAGCTTACGTAATATTAACACTGAAGCTTTCTTT.